This T cell receptor (beta chain) was observed in a study of blood T cells in healthy people across ages. In this sample, this clonotype turned up a few times. Through a sample-barcoded 5' primer and a J-beta primer mix, a second PCR was run for roughly 7 to 12 cycles. Paired-end reads containing CDR3 totaled no fewer than 3 million for each sample. Each CDR3 protein is one row after TCRdb ran MiXCR on the 5' RACE reads. The sample has some 1.4 million distinct CDR3 sequences; approximately 42% are singletons. Germline assignment: CDR1 SNHLY and CDR2 FYNNEI. The CDR3 runs to 19 residues. V lost 0 bases, J lost 2 bases, and 10 bases stayed unmatched.

The sequenced sample consisted of blood. The J gene is TRBJ2-5, the V gene TRBV2, with 12 bases fitting TRBD2. The receptor was derived from a woman between 18 and 29 years old in good health. CDR3 region: CASSEARLAGGLNQETQYF. CDR3 nucleotide sequence: TGTGCCAGCAGTGAAGCGCGGCTAGCGGGAGGGCTAAATCAAGAGACCCAGTACTTC.